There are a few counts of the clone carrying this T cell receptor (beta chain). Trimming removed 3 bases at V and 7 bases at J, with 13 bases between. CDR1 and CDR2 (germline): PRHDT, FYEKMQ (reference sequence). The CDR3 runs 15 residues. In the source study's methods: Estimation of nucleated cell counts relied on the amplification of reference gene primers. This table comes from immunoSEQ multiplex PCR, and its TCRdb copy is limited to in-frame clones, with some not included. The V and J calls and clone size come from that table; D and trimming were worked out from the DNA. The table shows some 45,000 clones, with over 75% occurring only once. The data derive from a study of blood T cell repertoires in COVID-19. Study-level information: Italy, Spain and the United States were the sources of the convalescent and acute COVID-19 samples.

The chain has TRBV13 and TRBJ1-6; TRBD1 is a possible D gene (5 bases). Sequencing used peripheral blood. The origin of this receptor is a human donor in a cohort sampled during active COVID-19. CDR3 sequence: CASSLETGINSPLHF. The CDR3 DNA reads TGTGCCAGCAGCTTGGAAACAGGCATAAATTCACCCCTCCACTTT.